The 18 T cell receptor beta chains reported below all come from one sample, sequenced in a study of cytomegalovirus exposure and HLA in healthy donors. The study ran its PCR with 60 Vbeta and 13 Jbeta primers. TCRdb's copy holds only in-frame clones and misses some; the assay was immunoSEQ multiplex PCR. The sample carries 180,000 or so clones, 75% to 80% recorded once. Sample: PBMCs. The receptor source for this set is a man in his forties or fifties in good health and CMV-seropositive.

The chain has TRBV11-2 and TRBJ1-3; D is unresolved. Per the germline V gene, CDR1 is SGHAT and CDR2 is FQNNGV. V was cut by 6 bases and J by 0 bases, with 6 bases left in between. The CDR3 covers 13 residues. This chain's CDR3 is CASRTSSGNTIYF. The DNA for the CDR3 is TGTGCCAGCAGAACTTCCTCTGGAAACACCATATATTTT.

The CDR3 sequence: CASSLASGRGYEQFF. The CDR3 DNA follows: TGTGCCAGCAGCTTGGCCAGCGGGAGGGGTTATGAGCAGTTCTTC. This chain connects TRBV5-4 to TRBJ2-1, with TRBD2 matching over 10 bases. The CDR3 runs 15 residues. The V gene's germline CDR1 is SGHNT and CDR2 YYREEE (reference sequence). J was trimmed by 8 bases and V by 0 bases; bases with no gene match: 5. Filled out from reference TRBV5-4 and TRBJ2-1, the complete variable domain reads ETGVTQSPTHLIKTRGQQVTLRCSSQSGHNTVSWYQQALGQGPQFIFQYYREEENGRGNFPPRFSGLQFPNYSSELNVNALELDDSALYLCASSLASGRGYEQFFGPGTRLTVL.

This clone has a handful of counts. The gene calls are TRBV28 and TRBJ2-1, with 9 positions matching TRBD2. J gave up 5 bases and V 8 bases, and 1 base lay outside the gene matches. This CDR3 is 12 amino acids long. Germline assignment: CDR1 MDHEN and CDR2 SYDVKM. The CDR3 sequence: CASGLAHNEQFF. CDR3 sequence (DNA): TGTGCCAGCGGACTAGCGCACAATGAGCAGTTCTTC.

The chain combines TRBV18 with TRBJ2-3, with 10 positions matching TRBD2. Germline V lookup: CDR1 KGHSH, CDR2 LQKENI. With 1 base clipped from V and 3 bases from J, the junction kept 1 base outside the gene matches. This CDR3 is built from 15 residues. CDR3 in DNA: TGTGCCAGCTCACCACTAGCGGGAGGAACAGATACGCAGTATTTT. Its protein product is CASSPLAGGTDTQYF.

The chain joins TRBV2 to TRBJ2-7, with 8 bases fitting TRBD2. Germline V gene sequence: CDR1 SNHLY, CDR2 FYNNEI. V was pared by 7 bases and J by 0 bases, with 8 bases of the junction left unmatched. CDR3 length equals 15 residues. DNA for the CDR3: TGTGCCAGCACTGGCGGGAGGTTAAACTCCTACGAGCAGTACTTC. Protein: CASTGGRLNSYEQYF.

The V gene is TRBV19, the J gene TRBJ2-1; weak D call: TRBD2 (5 bases). Deletions cut 6 bases from V and 5 bases from J, with 11 bases between. CDR1 is LNHDA and CDR2 is SQIVND in the germline V gene (reference sequence). The CDR3 is 13 residues long. The DNA for the CDR3 is TGTGCCAGTAGCCCTAATAGCGACAATGAGCAGTTCTTC. Encoded protein: CASSPNSDNEQFF.

This clone has only one observation. The rearrangement links TRBV6-1 to TRBJ2-7, with D possibly being TRBD2 (6 bases). The V end lost 7 bases, the J end lost 5 bases, and 18 bases lay between the germline ends. CDR3 length: 14 residues. CDR1 and CDR2 (germline): MNHNS, SASEGT. CDR3 loop: CASIEWGVRHEQYF. The CDR3 region has the DNA TGTGCCAGCATCGAATGGGGGGTGAGGCACGAGCAGTACTTC.

This chain uses TRBV6-5 with TRBJ2-7; weak D call: TRBD1 (5 bases). The ends were cut back, 8 bases at V and 3 bases at J, with 17 bases in the middle. CDR1 is MNHEY and CDR2 is SVGAGI in the germline V gene. This CDR3 is 14 amino acids long. The DNA of the CDR3 is TGTGCCAGCTCCTCTCCAGGGCTCAGCTACGAGCAGTACTTC. Translation gives CASSSPGLSYEQYF.

CDR3 protein: CASSSGLAEWDEQFF. CDR3 coding DNA: TGTGCCAGCAGCTCGGGACTAGCGGAGTGGGATGAGCAGTTCTTC. The chain recombines TRBV5-6 with TRBJ2-1, with TRBD2 matching 11 bases. J lost 8 bases, V lost 3 bases, and 7 bases had no gene match. This CDR3 is 15 amino acids long. From germline, CDR1 is SGHDT and CDR2 YYEEEE.

V is TRBV28 and J is TRBJ2-7, with 8 bases fitting TRBD1. The CDR3 runs to 12 residues. The germline V gene encodes CDR1 MDHEN and CDR2 SYDVKM. With 8 bases clipped from V and 5 bases from J, the junction kept 5 bases outside the gene matches. In nucleotides, the CDR3 is TGTGCCAGCGGCGACAGGGGCAACGAGCAGTACTTC. Translation: CASGDRGNEQYF. The entire variable domain, with the rest obtained from reference TRBV28 and TRBJ2-7, is as follows: DVKVTQSSRYLVKRTGEKVFLECVQDMDHENMFWYRQDPGLGLRLIYFSYDVKMKEKGDIPEGYSVSREKKERFSLILESASTNQTSMYLCASGDRGNEQYFGPGTRLTVT.

The chain joins TRBV4-2 to TRBJ2-7, with 8 bases aligning to TRBD2. The V segment lost 3 bases and the J segment 1 base; nucleotides outside the gene matches: 8. This CDR3 is 16 amino acids long. CDR1 is LGHNA and CDR2 is YNFKEQ in the germline V gene. The CDR3 spells CASSHPGGGPSYEQYF. In DNA, the CDR3 is TGTGCCAGCAGCCACCCCGGGGGGGGCCCTTCCTACGAGCAGTACTTC.

This clone was seen only a few times. This chain links TRBV12-5 with TRBJ2-1, with D possibly being TRBD2 (5 bases). The germline CDR1 and CDR2 sequences are LGHNT and FRNRAP. The CDR3 length is 13 residues. Trimming left V 5 bases short and J 8 bases short, with 13 bases between. The CDR3 region is CASGPDSPHEQFF. The CDR3 region has the DNA TGTGCTAGTGGTCCGGACTCCCCCCATGAGCAGTTCTTC. The complete variable domain, with remaining parts taken from reference TRBV12-5 and TRBJ2-1, reads DARVTQTPRHKVTEMGQEVTMRCQPILGHNTVFWYRQTMMQGLELLAYFRNRAPLDDSGMPKDRFSAEMPDATLATLKIQPSEPRDSAVYFCASGPDSPHEQFFGPGTRLTVL.

The genes are TRBV18 and TRBJ1-1; 8 positions agree with TRBD1. This CDR3 is built from 17 residues. V dropped 3 bases and J dropped 0; count of bases not matched to a gene: 9. Germline V gene lookup returns CDR1 KGHSH and CDR2 LQKENI. The CDR3 DNA reads as TGTGCCAGCTCACCCACAGGACAGGGCCAACTGAACACTGAAGCTTTCTTT. Amino acids: CASSPTGQGQLNTEAFF.

The sample holds a few counts of this clone. The J gene is TRBJ2-7, the V gene TRBV11-2, with D maybe TRBD1 (5 bases). V lost 1 base and J 6 bases, leaving 10 bases between the germline ends. This CDR3 comprises 13 residues. Germline values: CDR1 SGHAT, CDR2 FQNNGV. The CDR3 region is CASSLGRGVEQYF. The CDR3 DNA sequence: TGTGCCAGCAGCTTAGGAAGGGGCGTCGAGCAGTACTTC.

This clone was counted a few times. This chain joins TRBV12-2 and TRBJ2-3; the D call TRBD2 from the table was never checked on the DNA. TRBV12-2 is a pseudogene locus. The CDR3 runs to 17 residues. The CDR3 loop is CASRLDLPSDLSDTQYF. CDR3 DNA sequence: TGTGCAAGTCGCTTAGACCTCCCCTCGGACTTATCAGATACGCAGTATTTT.

This clone has just a few counts. V usage is TRBV29-1 and J usage is TRBJ2-1, with 9 bases that match TRBD2. V was clipped by 8 bases and J by 6 bases; unmatched bases: 8. The CDR3 runs 13 residues. Germline lookup yields CDR1 SQVTM and CDR2 ANQGSEA. The DNA of the CDR3 is TGCAGCTCGAATAGCGGGAGTCTCAATGAGCAGTTCTTC. Translating it yields CSSNSGSLNEQFF.

V gene TRBV11-3 combines with J gene TRBJ2-3, with 7 bases identical to TRBD2. Per the germline V gene, CDR1 is SGHNT and CDR2 is YENEEA. This CDR3 region has 18 residues. V lost 2 bases and J lost 1; bases outside the gene matches: 12. The CDR3 region is CASSLNPRLASGTDTQYF. In DNA form, the CDR3 reads TGTGCCAGCAGCTTAAACCCCCGACTAGCCTCGGGCACAGATACGCAGTATTTT.

The chain uses TRBV7-9 and TRBJ1-5; D perhaps matches TRBD1 (5 bases). V lost 5 bases, J lost 10 bases, and 12 bases lay in between. The germline CDR1 and CDR2 sequences are SEHNR and FQNEAQ (reference sequence). The CDR3 loop spans 12 amino acids. DNA of the CDR3: TGTGCCAGCAGCATCGACAGTCAACCCCAGCATTTT. Translation: CASSIDSQPQHF.